One TCR beta chain is described in this entry. Its antigen remains unidentified. The record originates from a study of tumor and adjacent non-tumor tissue in lung cancer. General study findings and limits: Normal lung showed higher cumulative top 100 clone frequency than tumor. Shorter survival was associated with higher TCR diversity in tumors. Tumor tissue had significantly higher TCR diversity than normal lung.

Germline lookup yields CDR1 KGHDR and CDR2 SFDVKD. The V end lost 3 bases, the J end lost 0 bases, and 8 bases lay between the germline ends. The CDR3 is 14 residues long. Three rounds of nested PCR, following a modified ARM-PCR protocol, produced the TCRbeta library. Via MiXCR, TCRdb re-called the multiplex PCR reads, giving one row per CDR3 protein. The profile shows approximately 90,000 distinct CDR3 sequences, less than 75% of them singletons. This sample's RNA came from whole unsorted tissue. Chemotherapy-naive patients with new lung cancer underwent thoracic surgery in China, August–November 2014.

The V gene is TRBV24-1, the J gene TRBJ2-7; D not certain. Specimen: lung tumor tissue. The sequence derives from a man aged 55 to 70 with non-small cell lung cancer. The CDR3 protein is CATSDHPLSYEQYF. CDR3 bases: TGTGCCACCAGTGATCATCCCCTCTCCTACGAGCAGTACTTC.